The clone carrying this T cell receptor (beta chain) has only a few counts. Its antigen remains unknown. The data derive from a study of T cell repertoires in cytomegalovirus infection. The wider study: CMV epitopes, recently identified HLA-C-restricted and well-studied HLA-B-restricted, were used. Carrying CMV and the relevant HLA type showed in public TCR beta signatures.

Germline V gives CDR1 MNHNS, CDR2 SASEGT. Deletions cut 0 bases from V and 2 bases from J, with 5 bases between. The length of the CDR3 is 15 residues. Notes on the study in general: HLA-C-restricted CMV-specific TCR beta clonotypes prevailed in the ex vivo response.

TCRdb re-analysed the reads in MiXCR, keeping a single row per CDR3 protein. Among about 890,000 distinct CDR3 sequences, about 33% were seen once, and the ten largest hold about an eighth. V gene TRBV6-1 combines with J gene TRBJ2-6; D unresolved. The TCR originated in a human donor in good health (CMV status not recorded). Some clones in this sample may be carry-over from other donors' samples. Sequencing used cultured CD8+ T cells from PBMCs, obtained from culture after CMV antigen stimulation. CDR3 sequence (DNA): TGTGCCAGCAGTGAAGCTGGGACTGGGGCCAACGTCCTGACTTTC. Translating gives CASSEAGTGANVLTF.